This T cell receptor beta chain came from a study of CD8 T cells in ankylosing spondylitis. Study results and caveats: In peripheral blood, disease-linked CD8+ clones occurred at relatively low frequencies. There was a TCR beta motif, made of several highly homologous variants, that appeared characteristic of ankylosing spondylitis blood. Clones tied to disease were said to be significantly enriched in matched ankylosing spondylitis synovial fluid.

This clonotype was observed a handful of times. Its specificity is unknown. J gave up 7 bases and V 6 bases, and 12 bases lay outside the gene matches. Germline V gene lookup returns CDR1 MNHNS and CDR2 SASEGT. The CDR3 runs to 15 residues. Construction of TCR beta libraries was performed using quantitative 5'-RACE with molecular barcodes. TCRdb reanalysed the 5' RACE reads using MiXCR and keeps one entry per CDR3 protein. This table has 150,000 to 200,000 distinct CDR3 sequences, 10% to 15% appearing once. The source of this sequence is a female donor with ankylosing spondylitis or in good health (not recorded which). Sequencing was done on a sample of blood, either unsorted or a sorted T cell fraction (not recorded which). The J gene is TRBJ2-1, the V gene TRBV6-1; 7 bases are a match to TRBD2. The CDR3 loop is CASRTSSTGRNEQFF. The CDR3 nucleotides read TGTGCCAGCAGGACTAGCTCGACCGGTCGGAATGAGCAGTTCTTC.